This record covers a single TCR beta chain. This clonotype was counted ten times or more. Its antigen specificity is not known. Qualities for individual bases were not recorded, and no much larger clone is one base off. The TCR beta CDR3 regions were amplified from the RNA transcripts. For the first round of RT-PCR on the TCR CDR3, the HTBI primer set was used together with the Qiagen OneStep RT-PCR kit. Libraries were constructed in a second round of multiplex PCR, after which size selection and purification were carried out. The libraries were sequenced on an Illumina HiSeq2000 using paired-end 100 bp reads. The study's own analysis went as follows. Raw data were processed with SOAPnuke, discarding reads with adapters, uncalled bases, mean Phred below 15, or no exact constant-primer or identifier match. High-quality paired reads were merged with COPE v1.2.5, and unique nucleotide sequences were defined as clonotypes. Clonotypes were aligned to IMGT TRBV, TRBD and TRBJ reference segments using MiTCR v1.1. Only V-J combinations with frequency above 0.0001, covering about 99% of repertoires, were analysed. The TCS score was defined as F50 (clonal expansion) divided by E x V (chaos), with BLOSUM62-based TCRdist calculated between CDR3 peptides within each V-J. Welch's t-statistics and random forest reduced 514 V-J features to roughly 13, which were used in a naive Bayes classifier (R e1071). The public reads were reanalyzed by TCRdb: fastp trimming at Q25, MiXCR alignment, in-frame beta chains only. Identical CDR3 proteins give one entry, which carries the most common genes and DNA. These V and J calls originate from TCRdb's pipeline instead of the authors' own analysis. In all, the sample holds some 620,000 distinct CDR3 sequences, and roughly 16% of those were seen once. Less than 4.5% of the sample lies in the top ten.

A patient counted as having stable Graves' hyperthyroidism if no progression to ophthalmopathy occurred over 18 months of follow-up. Hyperthyroidism patients were aged 18 to 65 years and newly diagnosed, with disease duration of less than 2 months. Patients with uncontrolled infections, other autoimmune diseases, pregnancy or lactation were excluded. Diagnoses were established on the basis of clinical symptoms, serum thyroxine and TRAb, thyroid ultrasound, and orbital computed tomography. PBMCs were isolated from roughly 10 ml of fresh peripheral blood by Ficoll-Paque density gradient centrifugation. Total RNA was extracted using Trizol reagent, and RNA quality was assessed on an Agilent 2100 Bioanalyzer. This sample is part of a study of T cells in Graves' hyperthyroidism and ophthalmopathy (dated by TCRdb to about 2019). About the study as a whole: Peripheral blood samples were taken at the time of initial diagnosis, prior to any treatment. A discovery cohort of about 95 patients, 43 with Graves' ophthalmopathy and approximately 60 with stable Graves' hyperthyroidism, was used to find distinguishing TCR V-J signatures. Whether ophthalmopathy could be predicted prospectively was tested in an independent validation cohort made up of roughly 19 hyperthyroidism patients plus 17 patients who later progressed to ophthalmopathy. According to the paper, TCR Vbeta CDR3 sequencing was carried out on more than 120 peripheral blood samples, which came from fewer than 50 ophthalmopathy, about 75 hyperthyroidism and roughly 17 progressor patients. After sampling, hyperthyroidism patients received methimazole starting at 30 mg daily, and ophthalmopathy patients received high-dose intravenous methylprednisolone. In addition, the study compared T-cell repertoires in thyroid tissue and in blood from six Graves' hyperthyroidism patients. The approximately 100 discovery patients were divided at random into training and test sets in a 7:3 ratio. Overall results and qualifications from the work: No statistical method was used to set the sample size in advance, and investigators knew the group allocation. During validation, the model predicted progression to ophthalmopathy a median of roughly six months ahead of onset, with 60% to 71% sensitivity and about 75% specificity. Blood samples also contained most of the expanded thyroid clonotypes (frequency above 0.001), which suggests that blood repertoires may reflect thyroid immune responses. In cross-validation, a model built on a 13 V-J signature told ophthalmopathy apart from stable hyperthyroidism with less than 90% sensitivity and approximately 84% specificity, and in testing the same model reached 80%/75%.

Its CDR3 holds 16 amino acids, cysteine through phenylalanine. Just CDR3 DNA is preserved here, 48 bases in frame from base 1. V is clipped by 6 bases and J by 4 bases, and the sequence between their germline boundaries is 21 bases long. This TCR was recovered from a woman aged 25 to 39 with Graves' hyperthyroidism. The chain was built from TRBV12-3 or TRBV12-4 and TRBJ1-2; TRBD1 could be the D gene, as 6 bases match. Sequenced input: blood. The sequence in DNA is TGTGCCAGCAGGCCCGGACAGCGCCGCTGGGGCTATGGCTACACCTTC. Translated, it gives CASRPGQRRWGYGYTF.